The entry below gives a single T cell receptor (beta chain) sequence along with its context. Its antigen remains unidentified. Germline CDR1 reads ENHRY; CDR2 reads SYGVKD. CDR3 length: 11 residues. The data originate from a study of blood T cells in healthy people across ages. The use of a sample-barcoded 5' primer and a J-beta primer mix characterized a second PCR of roughly 7 to 12 cycles. Each CDR3 protein is one row after TCRdb ran MiXCR on the 5' RACE reads. This sample has about 320,000 distinct CDR3 sequences, with 25% to 30% found just once. Regarding the study as a whole: Expanded clonotype shifts may have been confounded, as the donors had an unknown CMV status.

The sample comprised blood. The receptor's source is a woman aged 70-85 years in good health. This chain connects TRBV10-3 to TRBJ2-5; D possibly uses TRBD1 or TRBD2 (5 bases each). The better agreement between TRBJ2-1 and the DNA end casts doubt on the J call. The CDR3 reads CAIRGPNEQFF. For the CDR3, the DNA is TGTGCCATCCGGGGACCCAATGAGCAGTTCTTC.